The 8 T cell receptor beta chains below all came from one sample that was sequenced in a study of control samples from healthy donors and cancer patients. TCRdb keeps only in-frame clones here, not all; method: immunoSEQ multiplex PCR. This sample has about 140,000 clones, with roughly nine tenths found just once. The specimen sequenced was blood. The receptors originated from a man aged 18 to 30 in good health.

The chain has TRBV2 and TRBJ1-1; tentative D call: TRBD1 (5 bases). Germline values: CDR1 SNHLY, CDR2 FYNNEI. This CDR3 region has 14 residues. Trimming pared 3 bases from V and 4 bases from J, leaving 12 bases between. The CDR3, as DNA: TGTGCCAGCAGTGACAGGGTAGGGGCCACTGAAGCTTTCTTT. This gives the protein CASSDRVGATEAFF.

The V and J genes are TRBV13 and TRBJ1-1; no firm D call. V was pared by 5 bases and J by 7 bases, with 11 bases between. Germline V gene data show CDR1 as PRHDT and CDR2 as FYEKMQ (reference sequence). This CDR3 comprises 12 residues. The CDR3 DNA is TGTGCCAGCAGCCCCGTTCTTGTTGAAGCTTTCTTT. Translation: CASSPVLVEAFF.

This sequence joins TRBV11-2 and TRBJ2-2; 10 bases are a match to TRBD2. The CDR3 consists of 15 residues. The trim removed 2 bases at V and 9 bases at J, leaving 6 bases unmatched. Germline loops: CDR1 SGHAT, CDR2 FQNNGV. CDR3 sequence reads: CASSLSGGVTRELFF. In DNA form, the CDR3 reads TGTGCCAGCAGCTTAAGCGGGGGGGTGACTCGGGAGCTGTTTTTT. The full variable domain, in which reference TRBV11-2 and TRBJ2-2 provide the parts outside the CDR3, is EAGVAQSPRYKIIEKRQSVAFWCNPISGHATLYWYQQILGQGPKLLIQFQNNGVVDDSQLPKDRFSAERLKGVDSTLKIQPAKLEDSAVYLCASSLSGGVTRELFFGEGSRLTVL.

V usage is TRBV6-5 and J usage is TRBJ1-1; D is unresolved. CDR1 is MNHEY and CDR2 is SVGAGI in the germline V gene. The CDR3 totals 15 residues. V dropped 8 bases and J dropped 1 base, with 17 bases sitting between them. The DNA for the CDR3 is TGTGCCAGCCTAGCCAGGACTAATTCGAACACTGAAGCTTTCTTT. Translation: CASLARTNSNTEAFF.

The DNA for the CDR3 is TGTGCCAGCAGTTTAGGGCGCTCGGGTGGCTACACCTTC. Translated: CASSLGRSGGYTF. This chain uses TRBV12-3 or TRBV12-4 with TRBJ1-2; D unclear. With 1 base removed from V and 7 bases from J, the gap between germline ends came to 10 bases. The CDR3 runs to 13 residues.

CDR3: CASSLGTGGGSEQYF. The CDR3 bases are TGTGCCAGCAGCTTAGGTACAGGGGGGGGCTCCGAGCAGTACTTC. V gene TRBV7-9 combines with J gene TRBJ2-7; maybe TRBD1 (8 bases). From germline, CDR1 is SEHNR and CDR2 FQNEAQ (reference sequence). The CDR3 has 15 amino acids. V was shortened by 1 base and J by 6 bases, with 16 bases between the two germline ends.

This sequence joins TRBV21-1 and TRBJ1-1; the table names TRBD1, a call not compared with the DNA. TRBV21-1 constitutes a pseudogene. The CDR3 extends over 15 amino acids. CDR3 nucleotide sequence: TGTGCCAGCAGTCCAAGAGGGACAGGTAGCACTGAAGCTTTCTTT. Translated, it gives CASSPRGTGSTEAFF.

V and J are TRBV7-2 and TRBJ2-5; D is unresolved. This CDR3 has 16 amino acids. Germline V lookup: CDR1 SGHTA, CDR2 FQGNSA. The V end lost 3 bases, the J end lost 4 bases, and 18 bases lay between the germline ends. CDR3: CASSFTWMIGRETQYF. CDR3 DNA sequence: TGTGCCAGCAGCTTTACGTGGATGATAGGGCGAGAGACCCAGTACTTC. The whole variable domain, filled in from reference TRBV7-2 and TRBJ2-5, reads GAGVSQSPSNKVTEKGKDVELRCDPISGHTALYWYRQSLGQGLEFLIYFQGNSAPDKSGLPSDRFSAERTGGSVSTLTIQRTQQEDSAVYLCASSFTWMIGRETQYFGPGTRLLVL.